The 21 T cell receptor beta chains presented below share a single source sample, sequenced in a study of tumor-infiltrating lymphocytes in primary liver carcinoma. A primer in the constant region served to generate TCR beta cDNA from roughly 520 ng of total RNA. Library construction for TCR beta comprised three nested multiplex PCR rounds performed with slightly modified ARM-PCR. Primers for the first two PCR rounds were TRBV1-TRBV30 forward primers and a C-beta reverse primer (about 9 cycles per round). Via MiXCR, TCRdb re-called the multiplex PCR reads, giving one row per CDR3 protein. Of hundreds of thousands of distinct CDR3 sequences detected, roughly three fifths appear once; the ten largest clones hold about a sixth. RNA was extracted from whole blood without cell sorting, alongside germline DNA. The sequenced material came from peripheral blood. Receptors originate from a woman in her twenties or thirties with primary liver carcinoma and hepatitis B virus infection.

Concerning this clonotype: The CDR3 ends on some other residue instead of the conserved phenylalanine or tryptophan, so this is likely a read error. V usage is TRBV5-4 and J usage is TRBJ2-4; D remains ambiguous. The CDR3 loop spans 16 amino acids. Germline V gene sequence: CDR1 SGHNT, CDR2 YYREEE (reference sequence). V lost 0 bases, J lost 0 bases, and 10 bases lay in between. CDR3 amino acids: CASSLDSKLAKNIQYL. The CDR3 nucleotides read TGTGCCAGCAGCTTGGACAGCAAACTAGCCAAAAACATTCAGTACTTA.

This clonotype was found many times. The rearrangement joins TRBV6-1 to TRBJ2-2; the D gene is possibly TRBD1 (5 bases). Germline-derived CDR1 and CDR2 are MNHNS and SASEGT. CDR3 length equals 17 residues. Trimming stripped 4 bases from V and 4 bases from J, with 19 bases between. The CDR3 here is CASSVGSQATSTGELFF. The DNA for the CDR3 is TGTGCCAGCAGTGTTGGCTCACAGGCTACGAGCACCGGGGAGCTGTTTTTT.

The chain employs TRBV6-5 and TRBJ1-1; TRBD1 matches at 7 bases. CDR3 length: 13 amino acids. V lost 8 bases to trimming and J lost 5 bases; unmatched junction nucleotides: 8. CDR1 is MNHEY, CDR2 SVGAGI, per germline. Here the CDR3 reads CASSLNRGTEAFF. CDR3 in DNA: TGTGCCAGCTCTCTAAACAGGGGTACTGAAGCTTTCTTT.

Concerning this clonotype itself: Relative to the germline gene, one junction end is altered; a read error may explain this. The chain uses TRBV9 and TRBJ2-7; D unclear. The CDR3 loop spans 13 amino acids. Per the germline V gene, CDR1 is SGDLS and CDR2 is YYNGEE. CDR3 sequence reads: CASSVGVGYERYF. The CDR3 nucleotides are TGTGCCAGCAGCGTAGGAGTGGGCTATGAGCGGTACTTC.

For this clonotype: At one end the junction does not follow the germline gene, possibly because of a read error. The chain uses TRBV4-2 and TRBJ2-3; the match to TRBD2 covers 11 bases. Per the germline V gene, CDR1 is LGHNA and CDR2 is YNFKEQ. The CDR3 runs to 16 residues. The CDR3 DNA follows: TGTGCCAGGAGCCTTCGACTAGCGGGGAGCACAGATACGCAGTATTTT. Protein: CARSLRLAGSTDTQYF.

Turning to this clonotype: One end of the junction is discordant with germline, which a read error may explain. CDR3 in DNA: TGTGTCAGCAGTTACAGACCGACGGGGCCCTACGGCTACACCTTC. Protein sequence: CVSSYRPTGPYGYTF. This chain uses TRBV6-2 or TRBV6-3 with TRBJ1-2; tentative D call: TRBD1 (5 bases). CDR1 is MNHEY and CDR2 is SVGEGT in the germline V gene. The CDR3 has 15 residues.

A remark on this clonotype: A much larger clone is a single base away; this may be a read error. The chain uses TRBV28 and TRBJ2-1; D might be TRBD2 (6 bases). This CDR3 region has 18 residues. The germline CDR1 and CDR2 sequences are MDHEN and SYDVKM. V was clipped by 2 bases and J by 8 bases, with 25 bases between them. CDR3 DNA: TGTGCCAGCAGTTTAAGGCTGGAGGGCTTCCAACGGCCCGATGAGCAGTTCTTC. It is translated as CASSLRLEGFQRPDEQFF.

With respect to this clonotype: The germline gene is not matched at one end of the junction; a read error may be the cause. The J gene is TRBJ2-5, the V gene TRBV11-2; maybe TRBD1 (5 bases). CDR1 SGHAT and CDR2 FQNNGV come from the germline V gene. CDR3 length equals 14 residues. CDR3 amino acids: CVSSLDLRQETQYF. Here the CDR3 DNA reads TGTGTCAGCAGCTTAGATCTCCGACAGGAGACCCAGTACTTC.

The J gene is TRBJ2-1, the V gene TRBV4-1; 7 nucleotides align to TRBD1. Trimming removed 4 bases from V and 7 bases from J; junction bases left unmatched: 4. The CDR3 runs 13 residues. CDR1 is MGHRA and CDR2 is YSYEKL in the germline V gene. CDR3 DNA: TGCGCCAGCAGCCTGGGACAGTTGAATGAGCAGTTCTTC. It specifies CASSLGQLNEQFF.

This clonotype has a handful of counts. The gene calls are TRBV12-3 or TRBV12-4 and TRBJ2-1, with D possibly being TRBD1 (6 bases). The CDR3 extends over 13 amino acids. With 8 bases removed from V and 8 bases from J, the gap between germline ends came to 16 bases. The CDR3 DNA follows: TGTGCCAGCCCCAGAGTGCCAGGGGATGAGCAGTTCTTC. Protein sequence: CASPRVPGDEQFF.

This clonotype was seen a handful of times. This chain connects TRBV5-5 to TRBJ2-1; 9 bases are shared with TRBD1. The CDR3 contains 20 residues. Trimming at V came to 0 bases and at J to 4 bases, leaving 17 bases not matched to a gene. CDR1 is SGHKS, CDR2 YYEKEE, per germline (reference sequence). CDR3 in amino acids: CASSLEGGTGWTGTYNEQFF. The CDR3 DNA follows: TGTGCCAGCAGCTTGGAAGGGGGGACAGGGTGGACGGGAACTTACAATGAGCAGTTCTTC.

Details on this clonotype: A much larger clone lies one base from this, so it may be a read error. The J gene is TRBJ2-3, the V gene TRBV12-3 or TRBV12-4; 7 nucleotides match TRBD2. The CDR3 spans 14 residues. CDR3 sequence: CVSSLIGRTDTQYF. The CDR3 DNA reads TGTGTCAGCAGTTTAATCGGGAGGACAGATACGCAGTATTTT.

Comments on this clonotype: As the CDR3 is not closed by the conserved phenylalanine or tryptophan, this likely results from a read error. V and J are TRBV11-1 and TRBJ2-2; D is unclear. Germline V CDR1 and CDR2: SGHAT, FQDESV (reference sequence). The CDR3 has 16 residues. The CDR3 DNA follows: TGTGCCAGTAGCTTAGAACTTTCATCATACACCGGGGAGCTGTTTCTT. Translation gives CASSLELSSYTGELFL.

The table lists this clonotype with many counts. The chain joins TRBV12-3 or TRBV12-4 to TRBJ1-5; D gene uncertain. There are 14 residues in the CDR3. V shed 6 bases and J shed 8 bases, with 17 bases lying between them. The CDR3 here is CASRTGSPSEPQHF. CDR3 sequence (DNA): TGTGCCAGCAGGACTGGCAGTCCCAGCGAGCCCCAGCATTTT.

On this clonotype: One end of the junction is discordant with germline, which a read error may explain. The chain recombines TRBV4-1 with TRBJ2-1, with a weak D call TRBD1 (6 bases). The germline gives CDR1 MGHRA, CDR2 YSYEKL. The CDR3 runs to 13 residues. In nucleotides, the CDR3 is TGCGCCAGCAGCCAAGGGAGATCCACAGGGATAAACTTC. It is translated as CASSQGRSTGINF.

CDR3 sequence reads: CASSRGGGEYYEQYF. The CDR3, as DNA: TGTGCCAGCAGCCGGGGAGGAGGAGAGTATTACGAGCAGTACTTC. This rearrangement joins TRBV7-9 to TRBJ2-7; possible D gene TRBD2, 6 bases. The germline V and J ends were trimmed by 5 bases and 4 bases, with 18 bases remaining between them. The CDR3 spans 15 residues. Germline CDR1 SEHNR, CDR2 FQNEAQ (reference sequence).

There are many counts of this clonotype. The rearrangement uses TRBV12-3 or TRBV12-4 and TRBJ1-5, with D uncertain. This CDR3 is 12 amino acids long. V gave up 8 bases and J gave up 6 bases, with 11 bases separating them. The CDR3 DNA reads TGTGCCAGCTCCCCGGCGGGTCAGCCCCAGCATTTT. Its translation is CASSPAGQPQHF.

Remarks on this clonotype: At one boundary the junction diverges from the germline segment, which might be a read error. The chain combines TRBV12-3 or TRBV12-4 with TRBJ2-1; TRBD2 is a possible D gene (6 bases). This CDR3 has 17 amino acids. CDR3 in amino acids: CAGSLLPGGSSYNEQFF. DNA of the CDR3: TGTGCCGGCAGTTTACTCCCAGGAGGGTCGTCCTACAATGAGCAGTTCTTC.

Concerning this clonotype: Likely a read error: the CDR3 ends without its conserved phenylalanine or tryptophan. The rearrangement joins TRBV28 to TRBJ1-2, with 8 bases fitting TRBD1. Unmatched junction bases numbered 7, after V lost 4 bases and J lost 6 bases. CDR1 MDHEN and CDR2 SYDVKM come from the germline V gene. The CDR3 loop spans 14 amino acids. This CDR3 is CASSSGGAKDGYTV. The CDR3 region has the DNA TGTGCCAGCAGTTCAGGGGGCGCGAAGGATGGCTACACCGTC.

This chain joins TRBV6-1 and TRBJ2-7; D is unresolved. Between the trimmed V and J ends, which lost 3 bases and 2 bases, there was a span of 20 bases. In germline, CDR1 is MNHNS, CDR2 SASEGT. This CDR3 contains 17 residues. The CDR3 is CASSDSLHGLFAYEQYF. DNA of the CDR3: TGTGCCAGCAGTGACTCGTTACATGGGCTTTTCGCCTACGAGCAGTACTTC.

Remarks on this clonotype: The junction departs from the called germline gene at one end, perhaps through a read error. V and J are TRBV4-1 and TRBJ2-7, with D maybe TRBD2 (5 bases). In germline, CDR1 is MGHRA, CDR2 YSYEKL. The CDR3 loop spans 15 amino acids. CDR3 coding DNA: TGCGCCAGCAGCCAGCAGCGGTTATACTCCTACGAGCGGTACTTC. Translating it yields CASSQQRLYSYERYF.